The clone carrying this T cell receptor beta chain is medium-sized (0.01 to 0.1%) in the sample. Its cognate antigen is unknown. The CDR3 consists of 15 residues. CDR1 GTSNPN and CDR2 SVGIG come from the germline V gene (reference sequence). V gave up 2 bases and J gave up 4 bases, with 17 bases separating them. The data were obtained in a study of OX40 agonist ivuxolimab in advanced cancers. Using immunoSEQ multiplex PCR, the repertoire was profiled, and TCRdb retains in-frame clones only, with some absent. The table has about 48,000 clones, roughly 77% seen once. Findings of the study overall: CD8+ T cells averaged more expanded clones than CD4+.

Patients with autoimmune history or systemic immunosuppression were excluded. The chain recombines TRBV30 with TRBJ1-2, with D perhaps matching TRBD1 (6 bases). The TCR was taken from an adult with an advanced solid tumor such as melanoma, head and neck, liver or kidney cancer. This specimen consisted of CD4+ or CD8+ T cells sorted from blood, obtained in a trial of the OX40 agonist ivuxolimab. The CDR3 is CAWSRGETGLYGYTF. In DNA form, the CDR3 reads TGTGCCTGGAGTCGGGGCGAGACAGGCCTCTATGGCTACACCTTC.